The clone carrying this T cell receptor beta chain has only a few counts. What it recognizes is unknown. TCRdb re-derived calls from the reads in MiXCR, one entry per CDR3 protein. The data show approximately 110,000 distinct CDR3 sequences, under 30% seen once. This entry comes from a study of T cell repertoires in cytomegalovirus infection. On the study more broadly: CMV epitopes in the study were HLA-C-restricted (recently identified) and HLA-B-restricted (well studied). Public TCR beta signatures indicated both CMV infection and matching HLA type.

The specimen was CD8+ T cells from cultured PBMCs, collected from culture after CMV antigen stimulation. This receptor was taken from a human donor in good health (CMV status not recorded). Some clones in this sample may be carry-over from other donors' samples.

The CDR3 loop reads CASSFGKGTQYF. CDR3 nucleotides: TGTGCCAGCAGTTTCGGCAAAGGGACCCAGTACTTC. The J gene is TRBJ2-5, the V gene TRBV27, with D unclear. The V and J ends lost 3 bases and 7 bases respectively, with 9 bases between them. Germline CDR1 MNHEY, CDR2 SMNVEV (reference sequence). The CDR3 has 12 amino acids.